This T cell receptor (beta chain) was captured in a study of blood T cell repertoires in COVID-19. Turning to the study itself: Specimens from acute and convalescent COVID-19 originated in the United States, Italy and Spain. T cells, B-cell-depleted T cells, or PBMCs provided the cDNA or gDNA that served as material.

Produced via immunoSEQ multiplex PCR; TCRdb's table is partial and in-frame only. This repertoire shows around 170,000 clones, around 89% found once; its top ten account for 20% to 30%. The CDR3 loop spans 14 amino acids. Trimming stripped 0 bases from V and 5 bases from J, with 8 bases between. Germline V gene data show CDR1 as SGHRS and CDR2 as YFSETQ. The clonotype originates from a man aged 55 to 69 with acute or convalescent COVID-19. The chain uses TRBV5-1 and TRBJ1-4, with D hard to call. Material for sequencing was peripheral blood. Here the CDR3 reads CASSLDVLNEKLFF. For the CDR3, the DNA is TGCGCCAGCAGCTTGGATGTTTTAAATGAAAAACTGTTTTTT.